The source of this TCR beta chain is a study of cytomegalovirus exposure and HLA in healthy donors. Study-wide points: The availability of immune exposure information extended only to CMV serostatus.

The PCR made use of 60 Vbeta and 13 Jbeta primers. Some clones are missing from TCRdb's copy, which holds only in-frame ones; the method was immunoSEQ multiplex PCR. The table lists fewer than 85,000 clones, 75% to 85% of them singletons, with approximately 3.4% in the top ten. About this clone itself: Its cognate antigen is unknown.

The sample taken for sequencing was PBMCs. This clonotype originated in a man aged 40-49 years in good health and CMV-seronegative.

CDR3 in DNA: TGTGCCCAGCAGCTTAGCGGGGGGGTACGGATAGAGACCCAGTACTTC. Translated: CAQQLSGGVRIETQYF. The chain has TRBV7-9 and TRBJ2-5; 11 bases are a match to TRBD2. Losses at the gene ends were 11 bases for V and 4 bases for J; bases not matched to a gene: 15. CDR1 is SEHNR, CDR2 FQNEAQ, per germline (reference sequence). The CDR3 spans 16 residues.